These T cell receptor beta chains were read from a single sample in a study of Ad26.COV2.S vaccination and SARS-CoV-2 variants. This table comes from immunoSEQ multiplex PCR, and its TCRdb copy is limited to in-frame clones, with some not included. The table includes 350,000 to 500,000 clones, about 93% detected once. The sequencing used peripheral blood, collected in a trial of Ad26.COV2.S vaccine versus placebo. The source of these receptors is a person between 18 and 60 years old who received the Ad26.COV2.S COVID-19 vaccine or a placebo. The CDR3 runs from the conserved cysteine through the conserved F or W. The D gene is left open where the match is weak. Size tells how often a clone was seen (once, few, many) or the class of an expanded clone, and some rows leave it out.

CDR3aa: CASSLVGRPYNEQFF
CDR3nt: TGTGCCAGCAGCTTGGTGGGGCGGCCCTACAATGAGCAGTTCTTC
d_gene: -
abundance: once
j_gene: TRBJ2-1
v_gene: TRBV5-4

CDR3aa: CASSESGVTGANVLTF
CDR3nt: TGTGCCAGCAGTGAATCGGGGGTCACTGGGGCCAACGTCCTGACTTTC
d_gene: -
abundance: -
j_gene: TRBJ2-6
v_gene: TRBV6-4

CDR3aa: CASSKEGTEAFF
CDR3nt: TGTGCCAGCAGCAAAGAGGGCACTGAAGCTTTCTTT
d_gene: -
abundance: -
j_gene: TRBJ1-1
v_gene: TRBV21-1

CDR3aa: CASSLPQGPTYNEQFF
CDR3nt: TGTGCCAGCAGCTTACCCCAGGGTCCTACCTACAATGAGCAGTTCTTC
d_gene: -
abundance: few
j_gene: TRBJ2-1
v_gene: TRBV7-9

CDR3aa: CARPRNEQYF
CDR3nt: TGCGCCAGACCCCGTAACGAGCAGTACTTC
d_gene: -
abundance: -
j_gene: TRBJ2-7
v_gene: TRBV10-1

CDR3aa: CAWTLHMNTEAFF
CDR3nt: TGTGCCTGGACCCTTCATATGAACACTGAAGCTTTCTTT
d_gene: -
abundance: -
j_gene: TRBJ1-1
v_gene: TRBV30

CDR3aa: CAWSVIRSGYNEQFF
CDR3nt: TGTGCCTGGAGTGTGATACGGAGCGGCTACAATGAGCAGTTCTTC
d_gene: -
abundance: -
j_gene: TRBJ2-1
v_gene: TRBV30

CDR3aa: CASSPRTGGGNEQFF
CDR3nt: TGTGCCAGCAGTCCCCGGACAGGGGGCGGAAATGAGCAGTTCTTC
d_gene: TRBD1
abundance: -
j_gene: TRBJ2-1
v_gene: TRBV28

CDR3aa: CASSRRLAFSTDTQYF
CDR3nt: TGCGCCAGCAGCCGAAGACTTGCCTTTAGCACAGATACGCAGTATTTT
d_gene: -
abundance: -
j_gene: TRBJ2-3
v_gene: TRBV4-3

CDR3aa: CASSRDTPYEQYF
CDR3nt: TGTGCCAGCAGCCGGGACACCCCCTACGAGCAGTACTTC
d_gene: -
abundance: once
j_gene: TRBJ2-7
v_gene: TRBV3-1/TRBV3-2

CDR3aa: CASSRDLAGHNEQFF
CDR3nt: TGTGCCAGCAGCCGTGATCTAGCGGGGCACAATGAGCAGTTCTTC
d_gene: TRBD2
abundance: -
j_gene: TRBJ2-1
v_gene: TRBV9

CDR3aa: CATSDPGQGMHEQYF
CDR3nt: TGTGCCACCAGTGACCCGGGACAGGGGATGCACGAGCAGTACTTC
d_gene: TRBD1
abundance: -
j_gene: TRBJ2-7
v_gene: TRBV24-1

CDR3aa: CASSNQDLLGETQYF
CDR3nt: TGTGCCAGCAGTAACCAGGACTTGCTAGGGGAGACCCAGTACTTC
d_gene: -
abundance: -
j_gene: TRBJ2-5
v_gene: TRBV6-6

CDR3aa: CASSPGLAGVADTQYF
CDR3nt: TGTGCCAGCAGCCCCGGACTAGCGGGAGTGGCAGATACGCAGTATTTT
d_gene: TRBD2
abundance: -
j_gene: TRBJ2-3
v_gene: TRBV6-2/TRBV6-3

CDR3aa: CASSPGFTTNEKLFF
CDR3nt: TGTGCCAGCAGCCCGGGCTTTACAACTAATGAAAAACTGTTTTTT
d_gene: -
abundance: once
j_gene: TRBJ1-4
v_gene: TRBV5-4

CDR3aa: CASSVGDSNNEQFF
CDR3nt: TGTGCCAGCAGCGTAGGGGACTCCAACAATGAGCAGTTCTTC
d_gene: -
abundance: once
j_gene: TRBJ2-1
v_gene: TRBV9

CDR3aa: CACSTLSYEQYF
CDR3nt: TGTGCCTGCAGCACCCTAAGCTACGAGCAGTACTTC
d_gene: -
abundance: -
j_gene: TRBJ2-7
v_gene: TRBV30

CDR3aa: CASSPSGGGEFPGELFF
CDR3nt: TGCGCCAGCAGCCCCTCGGGGGGGGGCGAATTCCCCGGGGAGCTGTTTTTT
d_gene: TRBD2
abundance: -
j_gene: TRBJ2-2
v_gene: TRBV4-1

CDR3aa: CATSNSRGLIYEQYF
CDR3nt: TGTGCCACCAGCAACTCCCGGGGACTGATCTACGAGCAGTACTTC
d_gene: -
abundance: -
j_gene: TRBJ2-7
v_gene: TRBV15

CDR3aa: CASSLVSGRHYNEQFF
CDR3nt: TGTGCCAGCAGCTTGGTTAGCGGGAGGCACTACAATGAGCAGTTCTTC
d_gene: TRBD2
abundance: -
j_gene: TRBJ2-1
v_gene: TRBV5-5

CDR3aa: CASSGGSYNSPLHF
CDR3nt: TGTGCCAGCAGCGGGGGCTCCTATAATTCACCCCTCCACTTT
d_gene: -
abundance: once
j_gene: TRBJ1-6
v_gene: TRBV7-9

CDR3aa: CASSPPGTGGEQYF
CDR3nt: TGTGCCAGCTCACCACCGGGGACAGGGGGCGAGCAGTACTTC
d_gene: TRBD1
abundance: -
j_gene: TRBJ2-7
v_gene: TRBV18

CDR3aa: CASSPQRTVSDEQFF
CDR3nt: TGTGCCAGCTCACCACAAAGGACCGTAAGCGATGAGCAGTTCTTC
d_gene: -
abundance: -
j_gene: TRBJ2-1
v_gene: TRBV18

CDR3aa: CASSTPGLKSLWDEQYF
CDR3nt: TGCGCCAGCAGTACGCCGGGACTCAAATCGTTGTGGGACGAGCAGTACTTC
d_gene: -
abundance: few
j_gene: TRBJ2-7
v_gene: TRBV10-1

CDR3aa: CASSPGEGRNYGYTF
CDR3nt: TGTGCCAGCTCACCGGGCGAGGGGCGAAACTATGGCTACACCTTC
d_gene: -
abundance: -
j_gene: TRBJ1-2
v_gene: TRBV18

CDR3aa: CASRYTSTTDTQYF
CDR3nt: TGTGCCAGCAGATACACTAGCACCACAGATACGCAGTATTTT
d_gene: -
abundance: -
j_gene: TRBJ2-3
v_gene: TRBV7-2

CDR3aa: CASSLDRVHASTDTQYF
CDR3nt: TGCGCCAGCAGCTTGGACAGGGTACATGCTAGCACAGATACGCAGTATTTT
d_gene: -
abundance: -
j_gene: TRBJ2-3
v_gene: TRBV5-1

CDR3aa: CAISGQTGLNQPQHF
CDR3nt: TGTGCCATCAGTGGCCAAACGGGGCTCAATCAGCCCCAGCATTTT
d_gene: -
abundance: -
j_gene: TRBJ1-5
v_gene: TRBV10-3

CDR3aa: CASSPGQGAFEGYTF
CDR3nt: TGTGCCAGCAGCCCAGGACAGGGGGCCTTTGAAGGCTACACCTTC
d_gene: TRBD1
abundance: -
j_gene: TRBJ1-2
v_gene: TRBV3-1/TRBV3-2

CDR3aa: CASSLEGGRPEAFF
CDR3nt: TGCGCCAGCAGCTTGGAGGGCGGGCGTCCTGAAGCTTTCTTT
d_gene: -
abundance: -
j_gene: TRBJ1-1
v_gene: TRBV5-1

CDR3aa: CASSLSGARETQYF
CDR3nt: TGTGCCAGCAGCTTATCAGGGGCCCGAGAGACCCAGTACTTC
d_gene: -
abundance: -
j_gene: TRBJ2-5
v_gene: TRBV5-6

CDR3aa: CASSFTGGADDTEAFF
CDR3nt: TGTGCCAGCAGCTTTACGGGGGGCGCGGATGACACTGAAGCTTTCTTT
d_gene: -
abundance: -
j_gene: TRBJ1-1
v_gene: TRBV7-2

CDR3aa: CASSLGGLQNIQYF
CDR3nt: TGTGCCAGCAGCTTAGGGGGGTTGCAAAACATTCAGTACTTC
d_gene: -
abundance: -
j_gene: TRBJ2-4
v_gene: TRBV11-2

CDR3aa: CASSLDSGTIYEQYF
CDR3nt: TGTGCCAGCAGCTTAGACTCCGGGACAATCTACGAGCAGTACTTC
d_gene: -
abundance: -
j_gene: TRBJ2-7
v_gene: TRBV11-2

CDR3aa: CASSLVSGRGSYNEQFF
CDR3nt: TGCGCCAGCAGCTTGGTTAGCGGGCGAGGCTCCTACAATGAGCAGTTCTTC
d_gene: TRBD2
abundance: -
j_gene: TRBJ2-1
v_gene: TRBV5-1

CDR3aa: CASGPSGRASTDTQYF
CDR3nt: TGTGCTAGTGGTCCTAGCGGGAGGGCTAGCACAGATACGCAGTATTTT
d_gene: TRBD2
abundance: -
j_gene: TRBJ2-3
v_gene: TRBV12-5

CDR3aa: CAWSADRRNTIYF
CDR3nt: TGTGCCTGGAGTGCGGACAGGCGAAACACCATATATTTT
d_gene: TRBD1
abundance: few
j_gene: TRBJ1-3
v_gene: TRBV30

CDR3aa: CATSSRREFSYEQYF
CDR3nt: TGTGCCACCAGCAGTCGGCGGGAGTTCTCTTACGAGCAGTACTTC
d_gene: TRBD2
abundance: once
j_gene: TRBJ2-7
v_gene: TRBV15